The 30 T cell receptor beta chains presented below share a single source sample, sequenced in a study of blood T cell repertoires in COVID-19. Sequencing was performed with immunoSEQ multiplex PCR; in TCRdb, only in-frame clones are kept and a portion is missing. There are tens of thousands of clones in the sample; approximately 80% occur only once, and about 39% lies in the top ten. The specimen was peripheral blood. The receptor source for this set is a man between 65 and 79 years old with active or convalescent COVID-19.

This chain links TRBV29-1 with TRBJ2-3, with a tentative D call TRBD2 (5 bases). V shed 6 bases and J shed 1 base, with 20 bases lying between them. This CDR3 has 16 residues. Germline-derived CDR1 and CDR2 are SQVTM and ANQGSEA. This CDR3 is CSVLGSFGVRTDTQYF. The CDR3, as DNA: TGCAGCGTACTTGGTAGCTTCGGGGTTCGCACAGATACGCAGTATTTT.

The chain is built from TRBV30 and TRBJ1-5; TRBD1 is a possible D gene (5 bases). Trimming left V 7 bases short and J 2 bases short, with 15 bases between. Germline values: CDR1 GTSNPN, CDR2 SVGIG (reference sequence). The CDR3 has 14 amino acids. The CDR3 reads CAYQEGNGNQPQHF. CDR3 coding DNA: TGTGCCTATCAGGAGGGGAATGGCAATCAGCCCCAGCATTTT. Full variable domain (missing parts from reference TRBV30 and TRBJ1-5): SQTIHQWPATLVQPVGSPLSLECTVEGTSNPNLYWYRQAAGRGLQLLFYSVGIGQISSEVPQNLSASRPQDRQFILSSKKLLLSDSGFYLCAYQEGNGNQPQHFGDGTRLSIL.

This clone was counted ten times or more. This chain joins TRBV28 and TRBJ2-2; a possible D gene is TRBD1 (5 bases). Germline CDR1 and CDR2: MDHEN and SYDVKM. The CDR3 totals 14 residues. The ends were cut back, 5 bases at V and 6 bases at J, with 13 bases in the middle. In DNA form, the CDR3 reads TGTGCCAGCAGTAAGAACAGGTTGCCCGGGGAGCTGTTTTTT. This translates into CASSKNRLPGELFF.

The chain joins TRBV7-2 to TRBJ1-2, with D unresolved. The length of the CDR3 is 16 residues. V was clipped by 5 bases and J by 7 bases, with 23 bases between them. Germline CDR1 and CDR2: SGHTA and FQGNSA. The chain's CDR3 is CASSTDPGGREGGYTF. For the CDR3, the DNA is TGTGCCAGCAGCACCGACCCGGGAGGAAGGGAAGGTGGCTACACCTTC.

The V call is TRBV5-1, the J call TRBJ1-1; D unclear. V lost 5 bases, J lost 1 base, and 12 bases lay in between. Germline V gives CDR1 SGHRS, CDR2 YFSETQ. This CDR3 is built from 14 residues. CDR3 in amino acids: CASRRVGTNTEAFF. DNA of the CDR3: TGCGCCAGCAGACGGGTCGGAACGAACACTGAAGCTTTCTTT.

This clone was observed many times. Different DNA sequences within this sample yield the same CDR3. The chain couples TRBV9 to TRBJ2-5; tentatively, D is TRBD1 (7 bases). Germline V gives CDR1 SGDLS, CDR2 YYNGEE. V was shortened by 2 bases and J by 4 bases, with 12 bases between the two germline ends. This CDR3 comprises 14 residues. This chain's CDR3 is CASSVAGGTETQYF. The CDR3 nucleotides are TGTGCCAGCAGCGTGGCAGGGGGGACAGAGACCCAGTACTTC.

The J gene is TRBJ1-5, the V gene TRBV4-2; perhaps TRBD1 as D (5 bases). The CDR3 length is 14 residues. Germline lookup yields CDR1 LGHNA and CDR2 YNFKEQ. Trimming stripped 1 base from V and 3 bases from J, with 7 bases between. The CDR3 is CASSQGGDNQPQHF. Written as DNA, the CDR3 is TGTGCCAGCAGCCAAGGGGGGGACAATCAGCCCCAGCATTTT.

The chain couples TRBV29-1 to TRBJ2-3; no clear D gene. Trimming removed 6 bases at V and 5 bases at J, with 15 bases between. This CDR3 has 13 amino acids. Germline CDR1 reads SQVTM; CDR2 reads ANQGSEA. The DNA for the CDR3 is TGCAGCGTCGGTCCCACGGTTGGAGATACGCAGTATTTT. Encoded protein: CSVGPTVGDTQYF.

J is TRBJ1-3 and V is TRBV19; D perhaps matches TRBD1 (5 bases). The CDR3 is 13 amino acids. Germline values: CDR1 LNHDA, CDR2 SQIVND (reference sequence). V shed 10 bases and J shed 0 bases, with 10 bases lying between them. The CDR3 region has the DNA TGTGCCACCCCGACAGCCTCTGGAAACACCATATATTTT. This sequence encodes CATPTASGNTIYF. Combining the CDR3 with reference TRBV19 and TRBJ1-3 gives the whole variable domain DGGITQSPKYLFRKEGQNVTLSCEQNLNHDAMYWYRQDPGQGLRLIYYSQIVNDFQKGDIAEGYSVSREKKESFPLTVTSAQKNPTAFYLCATPTASGNTIYFGEGSWLTVV.

The CDR3 region has the DNA TGTGCCAGCAGTCGGCTCGGGACAGGGGGCGATCAGCCCCAGCATTTT. Its translation: CASSRLGTGGDQPQHF. The V call is TRBV6-2 or TRBV6-3, the J call TRBJ1-5, with 12 bases matching TRBD1. CDR3 length: 16 residues. The germline V gene encodes CDR1 MNHEY and CDR2 SVGEGT. V lost 5 bases and J lost 5; bases outside the gene matches: 7.

V is TRBV9 and J is TRBJ1-3; possible D gene TRBD1, 5 bases. The CDR3 consists of 15 residues. The germline V gene has CDR1 SGDLS and CDR2 YYNGEE. V was shortened by 0 bases and J by 4 bases, with 11 bases between the two germline ends. The chain's CDR3 is CASSVVGGVGNTIYF. DNA of the CDR3: TGTGCCAGCAGCGTAGTGGGAGGGGTCGGAAACACCATATATTTT.

This clone was found a few times. The V and J genes are TRBV19 and TRBJ2-7; tentatively, D is TRBD1 (6 bases). The V gene's germline CDR1 is LNHDA and CDR2 SQIVND (reference sequence). The CDR3 is 12 amino acids. Trimming stripped 5 bases from V and 4 bases from J, with 9 bases between. CDR3 sequence: CASSSQGYEQYF. DNA for the CDR3: TGTGCCAGTAGTTCACAGGGTTACGAGCAGTACTTC. The complete variable domain, with remaining parts taken from reference TRBV19 and TRBJ2-7, reads DGGITQSPKYLFRKEGQNVTLSCEQNLNHDAMYWYRQDPGQGLRLIYYSQIVNDFQKGDIAEGYSVSREKKESFPLTVTSAQKNPTAFYLCASSSQGYEQYFGPGTRLTVT.

This rearrangement joins TRBV5-5 to TRBJ2-7; D not certain. Germline assignment: CDR1 SGHKS and CDR2 YYEKEE (reference sequence). The CDR3 is made up of 15 amino acids. V was pared by 0 bases and J by 1 base, with 11 bases between. Written as DNA, the CDR3 is TGTGCCAGCAGCTTGGGGGCCGGAATGTCCTACGAGCAGTACTTC. It codes for CASSLGAGMSYEQYF.

This clone has just one count. The chain links TRBV6-6 to TRBJ1-1, with D maybe TRBD1 (6 bases). With 8 bases removed from V and 3 bases from J, the gap between germline ends came to 16 bases. The germline V gene has CDR1 MNHNY and CDR2 SVGAGI (reference sequence). The CDR3 length is 14 residues. The CDR3 DNA follows: TGTGCCAGCCTTCCGGGACAAAGATACACTGAAGCTTTCTTT. The encoded protein is CASLPGQRYTEAFF.

This rearrangement joins TRBV27 to TRBJ1-5; no clear D. V lost 1 base and J 5 bases, leaving 6 bases between the germline ends. CDR3 length: 13 residues. CDR1 and CDR2 (germline): MNHEY, SMNVEV (reference sequence). In nucleotides, the CDR3 is TGTGCCAGCAGTTTATTCTCGGATCAGCCCCAGCATTTT. It yields the protein CASSLFSDQPQHF.

V and J are TRBV6-5 and TRBJ2-7, with a possible D match to TRBD1 (6 bases). Trimming left V 8 bases short and J 2 bases short, with 13 bases between. CDR1 and CDR2 from the germline V gene are MNHEY and SVGAGI. CDR3 length: 13 residues. This CDR3 reads CASWQGRAYEQYF. The CDR3 DNA follows: TGTGCCAGCTGGCAGGGGCGAGCCTACGAGCAGTACTTC.

This clone was detected only once. In DNA, the CDR3 is TGTGCCAGCAGCCCGGGCGCGGGGGGACCCGAGCAGTACTTC. It encodes CASSPGAGGPEQYF. The chain recombines TRBV7-9 with TRBJ2-7, with 8 bases aligning to TRBD2. The CDR3 sequence is 14 residues long. From germline, CDR1 is SEHNR and CDR2 FQNEAQ (reference sequence). V lost 5 bases to trimming and J lost 6 bases; unmatched junction nucleotides: 9.

This clone was seen a few times. The chain joins TRBV25-1 to TRBJ1-6, with D perhaps TRBD1 (6 bases). Germline V gene data show CDR1 as MGHDK and CDR2 as SYGVNS. This CDR3 is 16 amino acids long. V was pared by 3 bases and J by 8 bases, with 17 bases between. The CDR3, as DNA: TGTGCCAGCAGTGACAAGGGGGGGCTCGGGGATTCACCCCTCCACTTT. Its protein product is CASSDKGGLGDSPLHF.

The chain carries TRBV29-1 and TRBJ1-1, with D perhaps matching TRBD1 (6 bases). The CDR3 is 11 residues long. Trimming left V 7 bases short and J 7 bases short, with 13 bases between. The V gene's germline CDR1 is SQVTM and CDR2 ANQGSEA. The CDR3 sequence: CSAPGTHEAFF. The CDR3 DNA is TGCAGCGCCCCGGGGACACATGAAGCTTTCTTT.

V gene TRBV14 combines with J gene TRBJ1-3; 7 bases are shared with TRBD1. Germline V gene sequence: CDR1 SGHDN, CDR2 FVKESK. The V segment lost 0 bases and the J segment 7 bases; nucleotides outside the gene matches: 6. This CDR3 has 15 amino acids. CDR3 sequence reads: CASSQDRTGPNTIYF. As DNA, the CDR3 is TGTGCCAGCAGCCAAGATAGGACAGGTCCGAACACCATATATTTT.

The chain uses TRBV14 and TRBJ1-6; TRBD1 aligns across 8 bases. Trimming cost V 3 bases and J 6 bases; bases outside gene matches: 7. CDR3 length: 16 residues. CDR1 and CDR2 from the germline V gene are SGHDN and FVKESK. CDR3 DNA sequence: TGTGCCAGCAGCCAGGAGCTGACAGGGGCTAATTCACCCCTCCACTTT. This sequence encodes CASSQELTGANSPLHF.

This chain uses TRBV7-3 with TRBJ1-2; TRBD1 might be the D (6 bases). This CDR3 spans 14 amino acids. Germline-derived CDR1 and CDR2 are SGHTA and FQGTGA. The germline V and J ends were trimmed by 1 base and 4 bases, with 10 bases remaining between them. The CDR3 coding sequence is TGTGCCAGCAGCTTAATCCAGGGGACCTATGGCTACACCTTC. Its protein is CASSLIQGTYGYTF.

This rearrangement joins TRBV5-1 to TRBJ1-2, with unresolved D. The CDR3 runs to 14 residues. Trimming pared 1 base from V and 5 bases from J, leaving 12 bases between. Germline assignment: CDR1 SGHRS and CDR2 YFSETQ. The CDR3 sequence is CASSLSMEGYGYTF. The CDR3 DNA is TGCGCCAGCAGCTTGTCTATGGAGGGATATGGCTACACCTTC.

As for this clone: Other DNA sequences of this sample code for an identical CDR3. The chain combines TRBV6-5 with TRBJ1-2, with TRBD1 matching over 7 bases. The J segment lost 4 bases and the V segment lost 5 bases, leaving 1 base of the junction unmatched. The CDR3 length is 12 residues. From germline, CDR1 is MNHEY and CDR2 SVGAGI. The CDR3 sequence: CASSRQGYGYTF. In DNA, the CDR3 is TGTGCCAGCAGTCGACAGGGCTATGGCTACACCTTC.

The gene calls are TRBV3-1 (or the pseudogene TRBV3-2) and TRBJ1-2, with unresolved D. This CDR3 is 14 amino acids long. Germline V gene lookup returns CDR1 LGHDT and CDR2 YNNKEL (reference sequence). V lost 0 bases, J lost 2 bases, and 7 bases lay in between. The CDR3 region has the DNA TGTGCCAGCAGCCAAGATCTGAGGAACTATGGCTACACCTTC. Protein: CASSQDLRNYGYTF.

The genes are TRBV9 and TRBJ2-2; the match to TRBD2 covers 10 bases. The CDR3 is made up of 16 amino acids. Germline trimming cut 4 bases from V and 7 bases from J; bases unmatched to any gene: 10. Germline V CDR1 and CDR2: SGDLS, YYNGEE. This CDR3 reads CASSSSSGRAVGELFF. The CDR3 DNA is TGTGCCAGCAGCTCCTCGAGCGGGAGGGCCGTCGGGGAGCTGTTTTTT.

V gene TRBV28 combines with J gene TRBJ2-7, with a possible D match to TRBD1 (6 bases). The V gene lost 4 bases and the J gene lost 2 bases, with 12 bases spanning the gap. CDR3 length: 14 amino acids. Per germline, CDR1 MDHEN and CDR2 SYDVKM. CDR3 bases: TGTGCCAGCAGTTGGGGGCCCTTTACCTACGAGCAGTACTTC. This sequence encodes CASSWGPFTYEQYF.

V is TRBV24-1 and J is TRBJ1-6; 9 bases fit TRBD1. Germline assignment: CDR1 KGHDR and CDR2 SFDVKD. The CDR3 sequence is 15 residues long. Trimming cost V 3 bases and J 7 bases; bases outside gene matches: 3. The chain's CDR3 is CATSDGGQGNSPLHF. The CDR3 nucleotides read TGTGCCACCAGTGATGGCGGACAGGGGAATTCACCCCTCCACTTT.

This chain joins TRBV30 and TRBJ1-1; D gene unclear. CDR1 is GTSNPN, CDR2 SVGIG, per germline (reference sequence). This CDR3 has 12 residues. V lost 5 bases to trimming and J lost 4 bases, with 11 bases between them. CDR3 sequence: CAWFDEGTEAFF. The CDR3 DNA sequence: TGTGCCTGGTTCGACGAGGGCACTGAAGCTTTCTTT. Together with reference TRBV30 and TRBJ1-1, the CDR3 gives the full variable domain: SQTIHQWPATLVQPVGSPLSLECTVEGTSNPNLYWYRQAAGRGLQLLFYSVGIGQISSEVPQNLSASRPQDRQFILSSKKLLLSDSGFYLCAWFDEGTEAFFGQGTRLTVV.

This clone showed up just a few times. The genes are TRBV28 and TRBJ1-4; TRBD1 matches at 7 bases. Germline V gives CDR1 MDHEN, CDR2 SYDVKM. V lost 3 bases to trimming and J lost 8 bases; unmatched junction nucleotides: 6. This CDR3 is built from 14 residues. CDR3 coding DNA: TGTGCCAGCAGTTTGACAGGGCGCGGAGAAAAACTGTTTTTT. Protein: CASSLTGRGEKLFF.